These 7 T cell receptor beta chains came from one sample sequenced in a study of T cell responses to AZD1222 COVID-19 vaccine. Produced via immunoSEQ multiplex PCR; TCRdb's table is partial and in-frame only. The sample lists about 99,000 clones, 86% occurring once. Sample: peripheral blood, taken 28 days after the second dose of the MenACWY control vaccine. These receptors came from an adult who received the MenACWY meningococcal vaccine as a control.

The rearrangement uses TRBV20-1 and TRBJ2-3; the D call may be TRBD1 or TRBD2 (6 bases each). From germline, CDR1 is DFQATT and CDR2 SNEGSKA (reference sequence). This CDR3 region has 16 residues. V lost 5 bases and J 4 bases, leaving 22 bases between the germline ends. The CDR3 loop reads CSAGDDWRGASDTQYF. The CDR3 nucleotides read TGCAGTGCTGGTGACGACTGGAGGGGGGCGTCAGATACGCAGTATTTT.

The rearrangement uses TRBV7-7 and TRBJ2-5; a weak D match, TRBD1 (5 bases). CDR1 SSHAT and CDR2 FNYEAQ come from the germline V gene (reference sequence). The CDR3 contains 13 residues. The V end lost 1 base, the J end lost 7 bases, and 10 bases lay between the germline ends. CDR3 bases: TGTGCCAGCAGCTTAGGCAGCCAGGGGACCCAGTACTTC. It translates to CASSLGSQGTQYF.

This chain uses TRBV28 with TRBJ2-5; D call uncertain. V was clipped by 2 bases and J by 5 bases, with 12 bases between them. CDR3 length: 14 amino acids. Germline V CDR1 and CDR2: MDHEN, SYDVKM. The CDR3 DNA reads TGTGCCAGCAGTTTAGTAGCCCCACATGAGACCCAGTACTTC. Amino acids: CASSLVAPHETQYF.

This clone came up a few times. The V gene is TRBV19, the J gene TRBJ1-1; TRBD1 might be the D (6 bases). Looked up from germline, CDR1 is LNHDA and CDR2 is SQIVND (reference sequence). V gave up 5 bases and J gave up 4 bases, with 17 bases separating them. The CDR3 has 15 residues. As DNA, the CDR3 is TGTGCCAGTAGTCCTGCGGACAGCCGACGCACTGAAGCTTTCTTT. This codes for CASSPADSRRTEAFF.

The chain carries TRBV14 and TRBJ1-1; weak D call: TRBD1 (6 bases). V was cut by 4 bases and J by 4 bases, with 13 bases left in between. Germline CDR1 is SGHDN and CDR2 is FVKESK. The CDR3 totals 14 residues. Here the CDR3 DNA reads TGTGCCAGCAGCCCTCTTGAAGGGGGCACTGAAGCTTTCTTT. This encodes CASSPLEGGTEAFF.

The CDR3 DNA reads TGTGCCAGCAGTGAAGAAACATCGTACCAAGAGACCCAGTACTTC. Its translation is CASSEETSYQETQYF. The V gene is TRBV2, the J gene TRBJ2-5; D uncertain. The CDR3 is made up of 15 amino acids. Trimming left V 1 base short and J 0 bases short, with 9 bases between. From germline, CDR1 is SNHLY and CDR2 FYNNEI.

J is TRBJ2-7 and V is TRBV5-5; D is undetermined. CDR3 length: 15 residues. V gave up 0 bases and J gave up 9 bases, with 19 bases separating them. Germline CDR1 and CDR2: SGHKS and YYEKEE (reference sequence). The CDR3 loop reads CASSLDTARPSGQYF. CDR3 nucleotides: TGTGCCAGCAGCTTGGATACGGCCCGCCCGTCCGGGCAGTACTTC.